The 10 T cell receptor beta chains below were found in one sample sequenced in a study of beta chain features in type 1 diabetes. Whole-study results and caveats: People with Type 1 diabetes carried modestly yet significantly shorter TCRB CDR3s in all four CD4+ subsets.

No cognate antigen is known for these TCRs. The authors reverse transcribed all of the isolated RNA, so sequencing captured expressed TCRB transcripts. The protocol was immunoSEQ multiplex PCR, while the TCRdb copy is restricted to in-frame clones and leaves out a portion. This table has about 660,000 clones, over 12% appearing once. Sample: naive CD4+ T cells from blood. These TCRs come from a man aged 18 to 30 with type 1 diabetes.

The chain is built from TRBV7-9 and TRBJ2-7; D perhaps matches TRBD2 (6 bases). V gave up 5 bases and J gave up 3 bases, with 14 bases separating them. The CDR3 is 14 amino acids. Germline lookup yields CDR1 SEHNR and CDR2 FQNEAQ (reference sequence). CDR3 in amino acids: CASSPRGLGYEQYF. CDR3 in DNA: TGTGCCAGCAGCCCGCGGGGTTTAGGCTACGAGCAGTACTTC. The full variable domain, with the rest looked up from reference TRBV7-9 and TRBJ2-7, is DTGVSQNPRHKITKRGQNVTFRCDPISEHNRLYWYRQTLGQGPEFLTYFQNEAQLEKSRLLSDRFSAERPKGSFSTLEIQRTEQGDSAMYLCASSPRGLGYEQYFGPGTRLTVT.

This rearrangement joins TRBV6-1 to TRBJ2-1, with TRBD2 identical over 13 bases. V gave up 4 bases and J gave up 7 bases; unmatched junction bases: 4. This CDR3 has 15 residues. The germline gives CDR1 MNHNS, CDR2 SASEGT. The CDR3 region is CASSVWTSGRNEQFF. CDR3 nucleotides: TGTGCCAGCAGTGTGTGGACTAGCGGGAGAAATGAGCAGTTCTTC.

The chain is built from TRBV29-1 and TRBJ1-1, with 9 bases aligning to TRBD1. The germline gives CDR1 SQVTM, CDR2 ANQGSEA. Trimming at V came to 4 bases and at J to 8 bases, leaving 5 bases not matched to a gene. The length of the CDR3 is 12 residues. CDR3 in amino acids: CSVARQGGEAFF. The CDR3 DNA reads as TGCAGCGTTGCCCGACAGGGGGGAGAAGCTTTCTTT.

The rearrangement links TRBV6-6 to TRBJ1-1, with 7 bases aligning to TRBD1. The CDR3 covers 15 residues. Germline CDR1 reads MNHNY; CDR2 reads SVGAGI (reference sequence). With 5 bases clipped from V and 2 bases from J, the junction kept 8 bases outside the gene matches. CDR3 coding DNA: TGTGCCAGCAGTCCCCAGGGGGGTCTCAACACTGAAGCTTTCTTT. Translating it yields CASSPQGGLNTEAFF.

The chain joins TRBV7-2 to TRBJ1-3; D ambiguous. The CDR3 extends over 12 amino acids. Germline values: CDR1 SGHTA, CDR2 FQGNSA. The germline V and J ends were trimmed by 1 base and 8 bases, with 6 bases remaining between them. The CDR3 DNA reads as TGTGCCAGCAGCTTAGGGGGAGACACCATATATTTT. Its translation is CASSLGGDTIYF.

Only a few counts were recorded for this clone. The chain uses TRBV2 and TRBJ2-7; tentatively, D is TRBD1 (5 bases). Per the germline V gene, CDR1 is SNHLY and CDR2 is FYNNEI. The ends were cut back, 4 bases at V and 4 bases at J, with 11 bases in the middle. The CDR3 runs to 13 residues. For the CDR3, the DNA is TGTGCCAGCAGTGGGGGCAGGATATACGAGCAGTACTTC. It specifies CASSGGRIYEQYF.

This chain uses TRBV6-1 with TRBJ1-1; 7 bases fit TRBD1. CDR1 MNHNS and CDR2 SASEGT come from the germline V gene. The length of the CDR3 is 17 residues. The V gene end was trimmed by 4 bases and the J gene end by 0 bases; junction bases not matched to a gene: 11. DNA of the CDR3: TGTGCCAGCAGTGGGCCGGTGGGCAGGGGGGTGAACACTGAAGCTTTCTTT. Encoded protein: CASSGPVGRGVNTEAFF.

The V gene is TRBV6-6, the J gene TRBJ2-5; 7 bases agree with TRBD2. The CDR3 consists of 15 residues. Germline V lookup: CDR1 MNHNY, CDR2 SVGAGI (reference sequence). Unmatched junction bases numbered 13, after V lost 6 bases and J lost 6 bases. DNA for the CDR3: TGTGCCAGCAGCGCCGTGGCGGGAGAAGGACAGACCCAGTACTTC. Encoded protein: CASSAVAGEGQTQYF.

The chain carries TRBV29-1 and TRBJ2-3, with TRBD1 matching 8 bases. This CDR3 has 13 residues. Germline assignment: CDR1 SQVTM and CDR2 ANQGSEA. J gave up 6 bases and V 7 bases, and 9 bases lay outside the gene matches. The CDR3 region is CSGKDRARDTQYF. The CDR3 DNA reads TGCAGCGGGAAGGACAGGGCTAGGGATACGCAGTATTTT.

This clone has a handful of counts. This chain uses TRBV30 with TRBJ2-5, with 10 bases lining up with TRBD2. Germline trimming cut 4 bases from V and 3 bases from J; bases unmatched to any gene: 8. The CDR3 covers 15 residues. CDR1 is GTSNPN, CDR2 SVGIG, per germline (reference sequence). CDR3 coding DNA: TGTGCCTGGACCCAGCGGGGGGGCGCAGAAGAGACCCAGTACTTC. This translates into CAWTQRGGAEETQYF.